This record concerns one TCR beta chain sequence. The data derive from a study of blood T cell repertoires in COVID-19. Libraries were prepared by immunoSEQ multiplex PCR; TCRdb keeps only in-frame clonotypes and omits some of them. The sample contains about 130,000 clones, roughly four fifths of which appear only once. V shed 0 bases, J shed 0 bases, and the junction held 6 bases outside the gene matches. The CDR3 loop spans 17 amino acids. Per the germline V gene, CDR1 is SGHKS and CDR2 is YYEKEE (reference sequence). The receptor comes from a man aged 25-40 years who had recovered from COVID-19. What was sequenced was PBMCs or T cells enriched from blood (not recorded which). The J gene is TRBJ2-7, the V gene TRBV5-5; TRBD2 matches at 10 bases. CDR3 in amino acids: CASSLVGAGGSSYEQYV. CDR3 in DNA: TGTGCCAGCAGCTTGGTAGGAGCGGGGGGGAGCTCCTACGAGCAGTACGTC.